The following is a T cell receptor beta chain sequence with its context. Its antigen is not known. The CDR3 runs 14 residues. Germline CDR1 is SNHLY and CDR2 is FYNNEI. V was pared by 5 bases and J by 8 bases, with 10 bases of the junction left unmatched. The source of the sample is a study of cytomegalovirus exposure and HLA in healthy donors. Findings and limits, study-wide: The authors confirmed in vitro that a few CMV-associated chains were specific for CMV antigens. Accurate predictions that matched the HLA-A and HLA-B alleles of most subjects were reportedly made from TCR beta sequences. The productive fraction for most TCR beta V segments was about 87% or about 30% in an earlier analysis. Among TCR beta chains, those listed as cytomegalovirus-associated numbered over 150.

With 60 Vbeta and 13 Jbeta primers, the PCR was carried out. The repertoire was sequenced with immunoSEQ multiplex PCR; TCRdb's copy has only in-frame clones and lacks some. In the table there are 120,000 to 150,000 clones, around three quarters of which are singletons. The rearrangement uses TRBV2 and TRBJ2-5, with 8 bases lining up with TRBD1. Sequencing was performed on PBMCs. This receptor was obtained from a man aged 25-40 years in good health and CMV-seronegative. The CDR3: CASSPAGGVSTQYF. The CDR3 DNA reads TGTGCCAGCAGTCCGGCAGGGGGCGTGAGTACCCAGTACTTC.